This TCR beta chain was retrieved from a study of regulatory T cells in long-lasting Graves disease. Study-level results: Shared public clonotypes totalled 2,741 in persistent patients, compared with 966 in new patients. Persistent disease samples used TRBV28, TRBJ1-2 and TRBJ2-5 preferentially.

This clonotype showed up many times. Its antigen is still unknown. Sequencing libraries for TCR beta were prepared with iRepertoire HTBI primers and Arm-PCR of CDR3 regions. Each CDR3 protein gets one entry after TCRdb re-called the multiplex PCR reads with MiXCR. The data contain about 420,000 distinct CDR3 sequences, about 15% of them singletons. Germline assignment: CDR1 SQVTM and CDR2 ANQGSEA. V was cut by 7 bases and J by 3 bases, with 20 bases left in between. This CDR3 spans 15 amino acids. Time point: newly diagnosed GD, antithyroid drugs for less than 3 months. PBMC RNA served as the TCR library source. These sequences were also reported in another study, on T cells in Graves' hyperthyroidism and ophthalmopathy. That report notes: A first-round RT-PCR of the TCR CDR3 used the HTBI primer set. Within blood appeared most thyroid clonotypes that had expanded above 0.001.

This sequence originates from a woman between 18 and 30 years old with Graves disease. The input for sequencing was peripheral blood mononuclear cells (PBMCs), taken at new diagnosis, from a patient treated with antithyroid drugs. The chain employs TRBV29-1 and TRBJ2-3; possibly TRBD2 for D (6 bases). In DNA form, the CDR3 reads TGCAGCGCCCACTTTTTAGGGGAGGTTACAGATACGCAGTATTTT. Translation: CSAHFLGEVTDTQYF.